Following are 3 T cell receptor beta chains from one sample sequenced in a study of blood T cell repertoires in COVID-19. Sequencing used immunoSEQ multiplex PCR; TCRdb keeps in-frame clones, though not all of them. The sample contains about 490,000 clones, 80% to 90% of which appear only once. Input material: peripheral blood. The receptors stem from a human donor in a cohort sampled during active COVID-19.

The chain carries TRBV5-5 and TRBJ1-5; no firm D call. CDR3 length: 15 residues. Trimming shortened V by 4 bases and J by 1 base, and 12 bases separated the two germline ends. Germline V gene data show CDR1 as SGHKS and CDR2 as YYEKEE (reference sequence). CDR3 residues: CASSREGGSNQPQHF. As DNA, the CDR3 is TGTGCCAGCAGCCGCGAGGGTGGGAGCAATCAGCCCCAGCATTTT.

The J gene is TRBJ2-5, the V gene TRBV18, with 7 bases lining up with TRBD2. CDR1 KGHSH and CDR2 LQKENI come from the germline V gene. The CDR3 runs 14 residues. After removal of 4 bases from V and 5 bases from J, the junction contained 7 bases not matched to a gene. CDR3 bases: TGTGCCAGCTCACTCTCCATGGGAGGGGAGACCCAGTACTTC. Its protein is CASSLSMGGETQYF.

This clone was counted once. CDR3 in DNA: TGTGCCTGGGGCTCGGAGGGCCAGGAGACCCAGTACTTC. Amino acids: CAWGSEGQETQYF. This chain links TRBV30 with TRBJ2-5, with a tentative D call TRBD2 (6 bases). There are 13 residues in the CDR3. In germline, CDR1 is GTSNPN, CDR2 SVGIG (reference sequence). The V gene lost 5 bases and the J gene lost 5 bases, with 15 bases spanning the gap.